This TCR beta chain was found in a study of T cell responses to AZD1222 COVID-19 vaccine. Libraries were prepared by immunoSEQ multiplex PCR; TCRdb keeps only in-frame clonotypes and omits some of them. The sample has 140,000 to 150,000 clones; 93% are singletons. The sequences come from peripheral blood, collected on day 0 of AZD1222 vaccination. The sequence derives from an adult in good health.

CDR3 protein: CASSLEVGGRNEQFF. In DNA, the CDR3 is TGTGCCAGCAGCTTAGAGGTTGGCGGACGCAATGAGCAGTTCTTC. The rearrangement uses TRBV11-2 and TRBJ2-1; D call uncertain. This CDR3 comprises 15 residues. V lost 0 bases and J 6 bases, leaving 12 bases between the germline ends. The germline gives CDR1 SGHAT, CDR2 FQNNGV. The whole variable domain, filled in from reference TRBV11-2 and TRBJ2-1, reads EAGVAQSPRYKIIEKRQSVAFWCNPISGHATLYWYQQILGQGPKLLIQFQNNGVVDDSQLPKDRFSAERLKGVDSTLKIQPAKLEDSAVYLCASSLEVGGRNEQFFGPGTRLTVL.